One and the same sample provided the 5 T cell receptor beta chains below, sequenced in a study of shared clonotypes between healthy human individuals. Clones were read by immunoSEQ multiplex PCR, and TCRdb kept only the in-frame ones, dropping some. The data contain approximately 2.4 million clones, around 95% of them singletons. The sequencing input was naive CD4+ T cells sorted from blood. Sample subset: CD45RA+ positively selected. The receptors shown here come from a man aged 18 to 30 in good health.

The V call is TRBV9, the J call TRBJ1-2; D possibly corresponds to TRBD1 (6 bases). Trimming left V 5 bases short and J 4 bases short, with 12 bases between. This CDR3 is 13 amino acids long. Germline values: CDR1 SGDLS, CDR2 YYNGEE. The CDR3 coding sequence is TGTGCCAGCAGTGGGGGGCAGACCTATGGCTACACCTTC. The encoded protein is CASSGGQTYGYTF.

The CDR3 sequence is CAISGDSGAYNEQFF. CDR3 DNA sequence: TGTGCCATCAGTGGTGATAGCGGGGCCTACAATGAGCAGTTCTTC. The V and J genes are TRBV10-3 and TRBJ2-1; 8 bases agree with TRBD2. The CDR3 has 15 amino acids. The V segment lost 4 bases and the J segment 2 bases; nucleotides outside the gene matches: 4. Germline V gene lookup returns CDR1 ENHRY and CDR2 SYGVKD.

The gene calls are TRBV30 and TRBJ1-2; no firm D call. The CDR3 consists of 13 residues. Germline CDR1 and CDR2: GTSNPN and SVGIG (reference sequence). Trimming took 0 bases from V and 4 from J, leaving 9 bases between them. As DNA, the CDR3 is TGTGCCTGGAGTGTCGGTGAGGGCTATGGCTACACCTTC. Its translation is CAWSVGEGYGYTF.

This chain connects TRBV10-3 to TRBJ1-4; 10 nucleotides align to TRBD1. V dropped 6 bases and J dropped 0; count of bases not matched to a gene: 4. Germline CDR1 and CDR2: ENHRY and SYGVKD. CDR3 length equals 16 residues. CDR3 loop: CAIRQGQGSTNEKLFF. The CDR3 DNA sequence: TGTGCCATCAGACAGGGACAGGGGTCAACTAATGAAAAACTGTTTTTT.

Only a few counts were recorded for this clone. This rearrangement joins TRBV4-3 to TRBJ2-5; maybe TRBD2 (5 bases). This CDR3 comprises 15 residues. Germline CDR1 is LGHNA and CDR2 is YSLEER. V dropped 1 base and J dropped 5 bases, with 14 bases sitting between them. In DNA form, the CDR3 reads TGCGCCAGCAGCCAAGGCAACTCGGGATTGGAGACCCAGTACTTC. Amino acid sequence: CASSQGNSGLETQYF.